This record covers a single TCR beta chain. V dropped 4 bases and J dropped 5 bases, with 8 bases sitting between them. CDR1 and CDR2 from the germline V gene are SEHNR and FQNEAQ (reference sequence). This CDR3 contains 13 residues. This sample was taken from a study of blood T cell repertoires in COVID-19. Study context: Researchers got acute and convalescent COVID-19 samples from the United States, Italy and Spain. Sample material is recorded as cDNA or gDNA derived from T cells, B-cell-depleted T cells, or PBMCs.

As processed by the authors: Using reference gene primer amplification, nucleated cell counts were estimated. The table came from immunoSEQ multiplex PCR; TCRdb's copy has only in-frame clones and leaves some out. That table supplies the V and J calls and clone size; D and trimming were determined from the DNA. The profile shows 100,000 to 150,000 clones, around 80% of them singletons. Sample: peripheral blood. This sequence originates from a woman aged 50 to 60 with acute or convalescent COVID-19. This rearrangement joins TRBV7-9 to TRBJ1-4, with TRBD1 as a possible D gene (6 bases). CDR3 sequence (DNA): TGTGCCAGCAGCTGGACAGTAAATGAAAAACTGTTTTTT. Translation gives CASSWTVNEKLFF.